This T cell receptor beta chain comes out of a study of CD8 T cells in ankylosing spondylitis. Study results and caveats: Clones tied to disease were said to be significantly enriched in matched ankylosing spondylitis synovial fluid. Clones linked to the disease showed a CD8+ phenotype. They occurred at relatively low frequencies in peripheral blood.

This CDR3 contains 15 residues. In germline, CDR1 is MNHEY, CDR2 SMNVEV (reference sequence). Trimming pared 6 bases from V and 0 bases from J, leaving 13 bases between. This clonotype was detected a few times. Its antigen is unidentified. Each TCR beta library was made by quantitative 5'-RACE that incorporated molecular barcodes. TCRdb re-derived calls from the 5' RACE reads in MiXCR, one entry per CDR3 protein. The sample shows 350,000 to 400,000 distinct CDR3 sequences, 20% of them seen only once. This clonotype originated in a male donor with ankylosing spondylitis or in good health (not recorded which). The chain recombines TRBV27 with TRBJ2-3; a possible D gene is TRBD1 (5 bases). The sequenced material came from blood, either unsorted or a sorted T cell fraction (not recorded which). The DNA for the CDR3 is TGTGCCAGCAGCACACCTGGGGCAAGCACAGATACGCAGTATTTT. Protein product: CASSTPGASTDTQYF.